The clone carrying this T cell receptor beta chain was found many times. The source of the sample is a study of regulatory T cells in long-lasting Graves disease. Building of the TCR beta libraries involved iRepertoire HTBI primers and Arm-PCR of CDR3 regions. TCRdb passed the multiplex PCR reads through MiXCR, listing each CDR3 protein once. The sample holds a few hundred thousand distinct CDR3 sequences, 20% to 25% seen once. This CDR3 has 13 amino acids. Trimming pared 10 bases from V and 1 base from J, leaving 13 bases between. Looked up from germline, CDR1 is MNHEY and CDR2 is SVGEGT. Time point defined: persistent/refractory GD, antithyroid drugs over 5 years with positive TRAb. PBMC-derived RNA was used for the TCR library.

The material was peripheral blood mononuclear cells (PBMCs), obtained when the disease was refractory, from a patient treated with antithyroid drugs. The receptor's source is a female donor with Graves disease. V is TRBV6-2 or TRBV6-3 and J is TRBJ1-1, with D hard to call. The CDR3 spells CANPTKWNTEAFF. The CDR3 nucleotides read TGTGCCAACCCGACGAAGTGGAACACTGAAGCTTTCTTT.